This TCR beta chain was sequenced for a study of cytomegalovirus exposure and HLA in healthy donors. CDR1 and CDR2 (germline): LGHNA, YSLEER. Trimming took off 5 bases at V and 0 bases at J, with 11 bases between the two ends. This CDR3 contains 15 residues. PCR employed 60 Vbeta and 13 Jbeta primers. TCRdb keeps only in-frame clones here, not all; method: immunoSEQ multiplex PCR. Among about 62,000 clones listed, approximately 80% were seen once. The V gene is TRBV4-3, the J gene TRBJ1-3, with TRBD1 as a possible D gene (6 bases). The specimen was PBMCs. The receptor comes from a woman in her 30s in good health and CMV-seronegative. CDR3 sequence reads: CASSEGGGSGNTIYF. The CDR3 DNA reads as TGCGCCAGCAGCGAGGGGGGGGGCTCTGGAAACACCATATATTTT.